These 29 T cell receptor beta chains came from one sample sequenced in a study of T cells in Graves' hyperthyroidism and ophthalmopathy (dated by TCRdb to the late 2010s). Libraries came from multiplex PCR. TCRdb records Illumina HiSeq 2000 as the sequencer. Amplification of TCR beta CDR3 regions was carried out from RNA transcripts. A first-round RT-PCR of the TCR CDR3 used the HTBI primer set with the Qiagen OneStep RT-PCR kit. TCRdb reprocessed the public reads (quality trimming at Q25 with fastp, clone calling with MiXCR) and kept in-frame beta chains. Rows are unified per CDR3 protein, each entry keeping the most common DNA and genes. Counted in this sample were fewer than 850,000 distinct CDR3 sequences; 17% of them appeared once. 15% to 17% of the sample rests with the top ten. The source material was blood. The receptor source for this set is a man between 45 and 60 years old with Graves' hyperthyroidism.

This clonotype was counted ten times or more. The CDR3 DNA sequence: TGTGCCAGCAGAAGAGGGACTAGCGGGACGGAGACCCAGTACTTC. Encoded protein: CASRRGTSGTETQYF. This chain connects TRBV6-1 to TRBJ2-5; 13 bases are shared with TRBD2. This CDR3 is built from 15 residues. The germline CDR1 and CDR2 sequences are MNHNS and SASEGT. The trim removed 6 bases at V and 5 bases at J, leaving 6 bases unmatched.

In this sample, this clonotype turned up many times. The V call is TRBV6-1, the J call TRBJ1-1; tentative D call: TRBD1 (6 bases). Germline CDR1 reads MNHNS; CDR2 reads SASEGT. V lost 5 bases and J 4 bases, leaving 23 bases between the germline ends. The CDR3 contains 17 residues. This CDR3 is CASSYLHTGKKITEAFF. DNA for the CDR3: TGTGCCAGCAGTTACCTCCACACAGGGAAGAAGATCACTGAAGCTTTCTTT.

J is TRBJ1-2 and V is TRBV29-1; D not certain. CDR1 and CDR2 from the germline V gene are SQVTM and ANQGSEA. The CDR3 runs 12 residues. Trimming left V 0 bases short and J 2 bases short, with 4 bases between. CDR3 nucleotides: TGCAGCGTTGAAGATCAAAACTATGGCTACACCTTC. Translating gives CSVEDQNYGYTF.

Ten or more counts support this clonotype. V gene TRBV10-3 combines with J gene TRBJ1-1; 7 bases agree with TRBD1. This CDR3 spans 11 amino acids. The germline V gene encodes CDR1 ENHRY and CDR2 SYGVKD. The junction had 6 bases not matched to a gene; V was cut back by 9 bases and J by 8 bases. The CDR3 DNA reads as TGTGCCATTAGACAGGGAGGAGAAGCTTTCTTT. Protein product: CAIRQGGEAFF.

This clonotype showed up many times. This sequence joins TRBV7-2 and TRBJ2-1; no reliable D call. V was clipped by 4 bases and J by 12 bases, with 13 bases between them. The CDR3 extends over 12 amino acids. CDR1 and CDR2 from the germline V gene are SGHTA and FQGNSA. DNA for the CDR3: TGTGCCAGCAGCTCGAGTAGACAAGGGCAGTTCTTC. Translation gives CASSSSRQGQFF.

There are many counts of this clonotype. The chain is built from TRBV6-6 and TRBJ1-2; 7 bases fit TRBD1. The CDR3 sequence is 16 residues long. Germline trimming cut 2 bases from V and 5 bases from J; bases unmatched to any gene: 11. Germline V gene data show CDR1 as MNHNY and CDR2 as SVGAGI (reference sequence). The CDR3 coding sequence is TGTGCCAGCAGTTACGGGGGAGGGGGACAGCCTTATGGCTACACCTTC. Residues: CASSYGGGGQPYGYTF.

This clonotype was detected a few times. The V and J genes are TRBV19 and TRBJ1-1; D remains unclear. The V and J ends lost 6 bases and 1 base respectively, with 24 bases between them. This CDR3 spans 18 amino acids. CDR1 LNHDA and CDR2 SQIVND come from the germline V gene (reference sequence). The CDR3 nucleotides read TGTGCCAGTAGCTGGGTCGGCCGGCAGGATGTCGGGAACACTGAAGCTTTCTTT. Encoded protein: CASSWVGRQDVGNTEAFF.

This clonotype occurred many times. This sequence joins TRBV6-6 and TRBJ2-2; D possibly corresponds to TRBD2 (6 bases). The germline gives CDR1 MNHNY, CDR2 SVGAGI (reference sequence). The CDR3 sequence is 16 residues long. V was pared by 2 bases and J by 1 base, with 11 bases between. The CDR3 DNA reads as TGTGCCAGCAGTTACCGGCCTAGCGAGAACACCGGGGAGCTGTTTTTT. It specifies CASSYRPSENTGELFF.

Regarding this clonotype: A much larger clonotype is one base distant, so this may be a read error. V gene TRBV20-1 combines with J gene TRBJ2-1; a possible D gene is TRBD2 (6 bases). The V end lost 7 bases, the J end lost 6 bases, and 16 bases lay between the germline ends. The CDR3 consists of 13 residues. The germline gives CDR1 DFQATT, CDR2 SNEGSKA (reference sequence). The CDR3 protein is CSGPGGAPNEQFF. In nucleotides, the CDR3 is TGCAGTGGCCCCGGGGGAGCCCCCAATGAGCAGTTCTTC.

The table lists this clonotype with a few counts. The CDR3 protein is CASSYSLSGTEAFF. CDR3 nucleotides: TGTGCCAGCAGTTACTCGCTGTCGGGCACTGAAGCTTTCTTT. The rearrangement links TRBV6-5 to TRBJ1-1; D is ambiguous. Germline V CDR1 and CDR2: MNHEY, SVGAGI. This CDR3 is built from 14 residues. Trimming left V 0 bases short and J 4 bases short, with 9 bases between.

The table lists this clonotype with many counts. The chain combines TRBV11-2 with TRBJ2-5; the D gene is possibly TRBD1 (9 bases). The CDR3 runs to 18 residues. Germline V CDR1 and CDR2: SGHAT, FQNNGV. With 2 bases removed from V and 4 bases from J, the gap between germline ends came to 23 bases. CDR3 in amino acids: CASSLYFTREGQGETQYF. CDR3 sequence (DNA): TGTGCCAGCAGCTTATACTTTACCCGGGAGGGACAGGGAGAGACCCAGTACTTC.

This clonotype was detected many times. CDR3 sequence (DNA): TGTGCCAGCAGTGAACTCGCCGCGGGGTTCGGAGGGCGAGCTTTCTTT. It is translated as CASSELAAGFGGRAFF. V gene TRBV2 combines with J gene TRBJ1-1; D unresolved. Per germline, CDR1 SNHLY and CDR2 FYNNEI. The CDR3 totals 16 residues. V lost 2 bases and J 10 bases, leaving 23 bases between the germline ends.

This clonotype was counted at least ten times. CDR3 loop: CASSLLVATEAFF. The CDR3 DNA reads TGTGCCAGCAGCTTGCTAGTGGCGACTGAAGCTTTCTTT. The gene calls are TRBV5-8 and TRBJ1-1; D is unresolved. This CDR3 is built from 13 residues. Per the germline V gene, CDR1 is SGHTS and CDR2 is YDEGEE. Deletions cut 1 base from V and 5 bases from J, with 9 bases between.

The chain uses TRBV6-5 and TRBJ2-7; D may be TRBD1 or TRBD2 (6 bases each). Looked up from germline, CDR1 is MNHEY and CDR2 is SVGAGI. This CDR3 contains 15 residues. The V gene lost 2 bases and the J gene lost 8 bases, with 19 bases spanning the gap. Here the CDR3 DNA reads TGTGCCAGCAGTTACACGGGGGCCCGAGTTTTCAAGCAGTACTTC. It yields the protein CASSYTGARVFKQYF.

This clonotype was counted at least ten times. The rearrangement joins TRBV7-3 to TRBJ1-6; no firm D call. Germline-derived CDR1 and CDR2 are SGHTA and FQGTGA. V dropped 6 bases and J dropped 8 bases, with 11 bases sitting between them. The CDR3 contains 13 residues. The CDR3 loop reads CASSHGSDSPLHF. The CDR3 DNA is TGTGCCAGCAGTCACGGATCTGATTCACCCCTCCACTTT.

This clonotype came up many times. This chain links TRBV2 with TRBJ1-6; D is unclear. This CDR3 has 16 residues. V lost 6 bases to trimming and J lost 0 bases, with 12 bases between them. The germline V gene has CDR1 SNHLY and CDR2 FYNNEI. The CDR3 coding sequence is TGTGCCAGCAGCGAGACAAGTTCCTCCTATAATTCACCCCTCCACTTT. Its translation: CASSETSSSYNSPLHF.

The rearrangement joins TRBV6-2 or TRBV6-3 to TRBJ2-3; 7 bases fit TRBD2. J was trimmed by 4 bases and V by 10 bases; bases with no gene match: 8. This CDR3 has 13 amino acids. Germline CDR1 reads MNHEY; CDR2 reads SVGEGT. This CDR3 is CATDVAGADTQYF. CDR3 nucleotide sequence: TGTGCCACCGATGTGGCGGGAGCAGATACGCAGTATTTT.

The V gene is TRBV14, the J gene TRBJ2-1, with 7 bases that match TRBD1. CDR1 is SGHDN and CDR2 is FVKESK in the germline V gene. CDR3 length equals 18 residues. V lost 2 bases and J lost 0; bases outside the gene matches: 10. CDR3 residues: CASSQRDSGLSSYNEQFF. The CDR3 DNA sequence: TGTGCCAGCAGCCAACGGGACAGTGGCCTGAGCTCCTACAATGAGCAGTTCTTC. The entire variable domain, with the rest obtained from reference TRBV14 and TRBJ2-1, is as follows: EAGVTQFPSHSVIEKGQTVTLRCDPISGHDNLYWYRRVMGKEIKFLLHFVKESKQDESGMPNNRFLAERTGGTYSTLKVQPAELEDSGVYFCASSQRDSGLSSYNEQFFGPGTRLTVL.

This clonotype was seen ten or more times. The chain combines TRBV15 with TRBJ2-5, with 11 positions matching TRBD2. V shed 0 bases and J 0 bases; nucleotides not matched to a gene: 9. CDR3 length: 19 residues. Germline CDR1 and CDR2: LNHNV and YYDKDF (reference sequence). CDR3 region: CATSRDPSGLAEYQETQYF. In DNA form, the CDR3 reads TGTGCCACCAGCAGAGATCCGTCGGGACTAGCGGAATACCAAGAGACCCAGTACTTC.

This clonotype has just a few counts. The chain joins TRBV5-1 to TRBJ2-3, with TRBD2 matching 13 bases. CDR3 length: 18 residues. Germline CDR1 and CDR2: SGHRS and YFSETQ. Germline trimming cut 4 bases from V and 1 base from J; bases unmatched to any gene: 9. CDR3 sequence (DNA): TGCGCCAGCAGCCCCCGGACTAGCGGGAGCATAGGCACAGATACGCAGTATTTT. It codes for CASSPRTSGSIGTDTQYF.

This clonotype was observed many times. The chain carries TRBV5-1 and TRBJ2-1; D assignment may be TRBD1 or TRBD2 (5 bases each). V gave up 4 bases and J gave up 6 bases, with 11 bases separating them. The germline CDR1 and CDR2 sequences are SGHRS and YFSETQ. The CDR3 totals 13 residues. In nucleotides, the CDR3 is TGCGCCAGCAGCACCGCCGGGACCAATGAGCAGTTCTTC. Translated, it gives CASSTAGTNEQFF.

The V and J genes are TRBV27 and TRBJ2-2, with D perhaps given as TRBD1 or TRBD2 (5 bases each). The CDR3 totals 14 residues. The germline V gene encodes CDR1 MNHEY and CDR2 SMNVEV (reference sequence). V was shortened by 8 bases and J by 0 bases, with 10 bases between the two germline ends. CDR3 amino acids: CASRDQTNTGELFF. CDR3 in DNA: TGTGCCAGCCGGGACCAAACGAACACCGGGGAGCTGTTTTTT.

This clonotype was recorded at least ten times. At one end the junction does not follow the germline gene, possibly because of a read error. J is TRBJ2-2 and V is TRBV12-3 or TRBV12-4; TRBD1 agrees at 7 bases. This CDR3 is 15 amino acids long. The CDR3 DNA reads as TGTGCCAGCAGTCCGACAGGGCAAAACACCGAGGAGCTGTTTTTT. Residues: CASSPTGQNTEELFF.

This clonotype was observed at least ten times. The V and J genes are TRBV7-8 and TRBJ1-2; 7 bases are shared with TRBD1. CDR3 size: 15 residues. The V segment lost 5 bases and the J segment 7 bases; nucleotides outside the gene matches: 13. Germline V CDR1 and CDR2: SGHVS, FQNEAQ. CDR3 amino acids: CASSALDRSSSGYTF. CDR3 in DNA: TGTGCCAGCAGCGCCCTGGACAGGTCGTCGAGTGGCTACACCTTC. The full variable domain, rest sourced from reference TRBV7-8 and TRBJ1-2, is GAGVSQSPRYKVAKRGQDVALRCDPISGHVSLFWYQQALGQGPEFLTYFQNEAQLDKSGLPSDRFFAERPEGSVSTLKIQRTQQEDSAVYLCASSALDRSSSGYTFGSGTRLTVV.

The V call is TRBV28, the J call TRBJ1-6; D is possibly TRBD1 (6 bases). Trimming cost V 4 bases and J 7 bases, with 11 bases left between them. The V gene's germline CDR1 is MDHEN and CDR2 SYDVKM. The CDR3 is made up of 14 amino acids. The CDR3 bases are TGTGCCAGCAGTTCTCAGGGGCGCAATTCACCCCTCCACTTT. As protein: CASSSQGRNSPLHF.

This clonotype was picked up many times. The chain carries TRBV19 and TRBJ1-1, with D unresolved. With 3 bases removed from V and 10 bases from J, the gap between germline ends came to 21 bases. This CDR3 has 15 residues. Per the germline V gene, CDR1 is LNHDA and CDR2 is SQIVND (reference sequence). As DNA, the CDR3 is TGTGCCAGTAGTATTTCTGTAGCGAGGCCCCACGGAGCTTTCTTT. This codes for CASSISVARPHGAFF.

This clonotype was detected ten times or more. CDR3 residues: CASSDRFSGDEQYF. CDR3 in DNA: TGTGCCAGCAGTGACCGGTTTTCAGGGGACGAGCAGTACTTC. The chain employs TRBV25-1 and TRBJ2-7; D might be TRBD1 (6 bases). Trimming removed 3 bases at V and 5 bases at J, with 14 bases between. The CDR3 has 14 residues. In germline, CDR1 is MGHDK, CDR2 SYGVNS.

This clonotype was recorded a few times. This CDR3 reads CASSDSGTRNEQFF. CDR3 coding DNA: TGCGCCAGCAGTGACTCCGGAACTCGAAATGAGCAGTTCTTC. The V gene is TRBV10-1, the J gene TRBJ2-1; no clear D gene. The germline gives CDR1 WNHNN, CDR2 SYGVQD (reference sequence). The CDR3 is 14 amino acids. V lost 3 bases, J lost 7 bases, and 13 bases lay in between.

This clonotype was counted at least ten times. The CDR3 is CASSLVPRGNQETQYF. In DNA, the CDR3 is TGTGCCAGCAGCTTAGTCCCTCGAGGAAACCAAGAGACCCAGTACTTC. The chain is built from TRBV7-2 and TRBJ2-5; no definite D call. The CDR3 is 16 amino acids. V lost 1 base, J lost 0 bases, and 12 bases lay in between. Per the germline V gene, CDR1 is SGHTA and CDR2 is FQGNSA. The variable domain in full, with the rest retrieved from reference TRBV7-2 and TRBJ2-5, is GAGVSQSPSNKVTEKGKDVELRCDPISGHTALYWYRQSLGQGLEFLIYFQGNSAPDKSGLPSDRFSAERTGGSVSTLTIQRTQQEDSAVYLCASSLVPRGNQETQYFGPGTRLLVL.